These 8 T cell receptor beta chains were sequenced from one sample in a study of CD8+ T cells in alopecia areata. As for treatment: oral pan-JAK inhibitor, 5-10 mg twice daily. After isolation, RNA underwent reverse transcription to generate cDNA as the sequencing template. Sequencing was performed with immunoSEQ multiplex PCR; in TCRdb, only in-frame clones are kept and a portion is missing. The table records about 270,000 clones, about three fifths of them present only once. This specimen consisted of CD4+ T cells sorted from blood, obtained at approximately week 52, from a patient treated with tofacitinib. The source of these receptors is a human donor with alopecia areata.

The V and J genes are TRBV29-1 and TRBJ2-1; D gene ambiguous. The CDR3 has 11 amino acids. Between the trimmed V and J ends, which lost 6 bases and 4 bases, there was a span of 7 bases. Germline V lookup: CDR1 SQVTM, CDR2 ANQGSEA. CDR3 amino acids: CSVVRYNEQFF. In DNA, the CDR3 is TGCAGCGTCGTGCGTTACAATGAGCAGTTCTTC.

Of note for this clone: The sample holds other DNA sequences that translate to the same CDR3. The V gene is TRBV9, the J gene TRBJ2-6; no clear D. CDR3 size: 15 residues. Germline V gene sequence: CDR1 SGDLS, CDR2 YYNGEE. V was cut by 4 bases and J by 0 bases, with 8 bases left in between. The CDR3 loop is CASSLSSSGANVLTF. In DNA form, the CDR3 reads TGTGCCAGCAGCCTCAGCAGCTCTGGGGCCAACGTCCTGACTTTC.

The chain uses TRBV2 and TRBJ1-5; D call uncertain. Germline values: CDR1 SNHLY, CDR2 FYNNEI. This CDR3 is built from 12 residues. The V end lost 5 bases, the J end lost 9 bases, and 11 bases lay between the germline ends. In DNA, the CDR3 is TGTGCCAGCAGTCCCAGCGCTCGGCCCCAGCATTTT. Amino acids: CASSPSARPQHF. The full variable domain, in which reference TRBV2 and TRBJ1-5 provide the parts outside the CDR3, is EPEVTQTPSHQVTQMGQEVILRCVPISNHLYFYWYRQILGQKVEFLVSFYNNEISEKSEIFDDQFSVERPDGSNFTLKIRSTKLEDSAMYFCASSPSARPQHFGDGTRLSIL.

The chain employs TRBV29-1 and TRBJ2-3; 9 nucleotides agree with TRBD2. Germline V gives CDR1 SQVTM, CDR2 ANQGSEA. The CDR3 length is 13 residues. Trimming took 7 bases from V and 0 from J; bases not matched to a gene: 2. CDR3 DNA: TGCAGCGCAAGCGGGGGGAGCACAGATACGCAGTATTTT. Translated, it gives CSASGGSTDTQYF.

The chain has TRBV30 and TRBJ1-2, with no clear D. CDR3 length: 12 residues. Germline V gene data show CDR1 as GTSNPN and CDR2 as SVGIG (reference sequence). V gave up 3 bases and J gave up 8 bases, with 13 bases separating them. CDR3 region: CAWSGTHGGYTF. The CDR3 nucleotides are TGTGCCTGGAGCGGCACACACGGGGGCTACACCTTC.

V is TRBV30 and J is TRBJ2-1; D is uncertain. The CDR3 has 12 amino acids. V was clipped by 2 bases and J by 15 bases, with 17 bases between them. CDR1 is GTSNPN, CDR2 SVGIG, per germline (reference sequence). The CDR3 bases are TGTGCCTGGAGTAAGGAAGGGTTTAGTCCGTTCTTC. Amino acids: CAWSKEGFSPFF. Looking up the rest from reference TRBV30 and TRBJ2-1 gives the full variable domain: SQTIHQWPATLVQPVGSPLSLECTVEGTSNPNLYWYRQAAGRGLQLLFYSVGIGQISSEVPQNLSASRPQDRQFILSSKKLLLSDSGFYLCAWSKEGFSPFFGPGTRLTVL.

The rearrangement links TRBV29-1 to TRBJ2-3; no reliable D call. This CDR3 is built from 11 residues. The germline gives CDR1 SQVTM, CDR2 ANQGSEA. V was clipped by 5 bases and J by 4 bases, with 7 bases between them. The CDR3 loop reads CSVRQADTQYF. The CDR3 bases are TGCAGCGTTCGGCAGGCAGATACGCAGTATTTT.

The chain carries TRBV5-1 and TRBJ1-1, with 9 nucleotides matching TRBD1. There are 14 residues in the CDR3. Germline V gene lookup returns CDR1 SGHRS and CDR2 YFSETQ. After removal of 3 bases from V and 6 bases from J, the junction contained 6 bases not matched to a gene. In DNA, the CDR3 is TGCGCCAGCAGCTGGGACAGGGAAGTCGCTGAAGCTTTCTTT. As protein: CASSWDREVAEAFF.